A selection of T cell receptor beta chains follows, all from one sample in a study of cytomegalovirus exposure and HLA in healthy donors. Data came from immunoSEQ multiplex PCR; TCRdb stores just in-frame clones and leaves some out. The sample holds about 190,000 clones, roughly four fifths seen once. What was sequenced was PBMCs. Receptor source: a woman in her twenties or thirties in good health and CMV-seropositive. The CDR3 runs from the conserved cysteine through the conserved F or W. A D gene is named only where the DNA matches it firmly. Expanded clones are given a class, and other clones once, few, many or no size at all.

>-|-|TRBV27|TRBJ2-1
TGTGCCAGCAGGCGGGGCTCCTACAATGAGCAGTTCTTC
CASRRGSYNEQFF
>-|-|TRBV27|TRBJ2-1
TGTGCCAGCGTTGGAAACAGAATTTACAATGAGCAGTTCTTC
CASVGNRIYNEQFF
>-|-|TRBV20-1|TRBJ1-1
TGCAGTGCTAGAGTATGTGAAGCTTTCTTT
CSARVCEAFF
>-|-|TRBV27|TRBJ2-5
TGTGCCAGCAGTCCCCCCGTAGGAGAGCAGTACTTC
CASSPPVGEQYF
>TRBD2|-|TRBV27|TRBJ2-1
TGTGCCAGCAGATCCATAGCGGGTGAGCAGTTCTTC
CASRSIAGEQFF
>-|-|TRBV28|TRBJ2-3
TGTGCCACGGGGGGGGGACAGGGCGAACATACGCAGTATTTT
CATGGGQGEHTQYF
>-|-|TRBV28|TRBJ2-7
TGTGCCAGCAGCCCAGGTTCCTACGAGCAGTACTTC
CASSPGSYEQYF
>TRBD2|-|TRBV29-1|TRBJ2-3
TGCAGCGTTCTAAGCGGGAGGACGACAGATACGCAGTATTTT
CSVLSGRTTDTQYF
>-|few|TRBV21-1|TRBJ1-5
TGTGCCAGCAGCAAAGAGCCGACAGTCCAATTTAGCAATCAGCCCCAGCATTTT
CASSKEPTVQFSNQPQHF
>-|-|TRBV6-1|TRBJ1-1
TGTGCCAGTAGAAAAAGGGGCGGTGAAGCTTTCTTT
CASRKRGGEAFF
>-|-|TRBV7-9|TRBJ1-1
TGTGCCAGCAGGCCAGCGGGGGGGGAGAACACTGAAGCTTTCTTT
CASRPAGGENTEAFF
>TRBD1|-|TRBV6-1|TRBJ2-7
TGTGCCAGCAGTCCAACCGGGACAGACTCCTACGAGCAGTACTTC
CASSPTGTDSYEQYF
>-|-|TRBV5-1|TRBJ1-5
TGCGCCAGCAGACCCGGGGGGGGCAATAGCAATCAGCCCCAGCATTTT
CASRPGGGNSNQPQHF
>-|-|TRBV6-1|TRBJ2-7
TGTGCCAGCAGTCCATCGAGACTAGTCCCCTACGAGCAGTACTTC
CASSPSRLVPYEQYF
>-|-|TRBV4-1|TRBJ2-5
TGCGCCAGCAGCCAAGGGCGGGAAAAAGAGACCCAGTACTTC
CASSQGREKETQYF
>TRBD2|few|TRBV4-1|TRBJ2-5
TGCGCCAGCAGCCAACCCCTAGCGGGGAAGCAAGAGACCCAGTACTTC
CASSQPLAGKQETQYF
>-|-|TRBV6-1|TRBJ1-1
TGTGCCAGCAGTCGACTGGGTGGAGGCACTGAAGCTTTCTTT
CASSRLGGGTEAFF
>TRBD2|-|TRBV15|TRBJ2-3
TGTGCCACCAGCCCAGCGGGAGTCGGCACAGATACGCAGTATTTT
CATSPAGVGTDTQYF
>TRBD2|-|TRBV5-1|TRBJ2-7
TGCGCCAGCAGCACCGGGACTAGCGGACATTACGAGCAGTACTTC
CASSTGTSGHYEQYF
>-|-|TRBV27|TRBJ2-4
TGTGCCAGCAGTTTATGGCGGGGTTTGGCCAAAAACATTCAGTACTTC
CASSLWRGLAKNIQYF
>-|-|TRBV6-1|TRBJ2-1
TGTGCCAGCAGTGAAGCGCAGGTTCCCTACAATGAGCAGTTCTTC
CASSEAQVPYNEQFF
>-|once|TRBV2|TRBJ1-1
TGTGCCAGCAGTGATTCGGGGGGGGGCACTGAAGCTTTCTTT
CASSDSGGGTEAFF
>TRBD2|-|TRBV6-5|TRBJ2-7
TGTGCCAGCAGGTTAGCGGGAGCCCAAATGTACGAGCAGTACTTC
CASRLAGAQMYEQYF
>-|once|TRBV6-5|TRBJ1-1
TGTGCCAGCAGTTTAATGGAGGGACGCACTGAAGCTTTCTTT
CASSLMEGRTEAFF
>-|-|TRBV27|TRBJ2-3
TGTGCCAGCAGTCCGAGGGACATCACAGATACGCAGTATTTT
CASSPRDITDTQYF
>-|-|TRBV7-9|TRBJ2-4
TGTGCCAGCAGCTCCCGTGGGGAGAAGATTCAGTACTTC
CASSSRGEKIQYF